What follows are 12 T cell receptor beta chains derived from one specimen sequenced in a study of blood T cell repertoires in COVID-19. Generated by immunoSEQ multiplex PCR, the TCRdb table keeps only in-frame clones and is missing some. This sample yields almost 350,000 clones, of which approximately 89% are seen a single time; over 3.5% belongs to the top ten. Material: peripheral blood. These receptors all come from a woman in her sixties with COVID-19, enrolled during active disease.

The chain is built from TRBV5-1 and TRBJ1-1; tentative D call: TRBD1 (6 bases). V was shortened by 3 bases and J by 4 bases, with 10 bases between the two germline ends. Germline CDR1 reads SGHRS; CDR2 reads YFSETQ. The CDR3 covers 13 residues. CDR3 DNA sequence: TGCGCCAGCAGCTACCCCAGGGGCACTGAAGCTTTCTTT. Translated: CASSYPRGTEAFF. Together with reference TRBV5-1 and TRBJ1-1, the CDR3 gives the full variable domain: KAGVTQTPRYLIKTRGQQVTLSCSPISGHRSVSWYQQTPGQGLQFLFEYFSETQRNKGNFPGRFSGRQFSNSRSEMNVSTLELGDSALYLCASSYPRGTEAFFGQGTRLTVV.

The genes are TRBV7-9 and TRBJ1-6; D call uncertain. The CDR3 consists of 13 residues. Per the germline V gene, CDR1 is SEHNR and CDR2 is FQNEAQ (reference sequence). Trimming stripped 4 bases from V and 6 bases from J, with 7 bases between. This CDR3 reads CASSSSSNSPLHF. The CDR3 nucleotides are TGTGCCAGCAGCTCCTCCAGTAATTCACCCCTCCACTTT.

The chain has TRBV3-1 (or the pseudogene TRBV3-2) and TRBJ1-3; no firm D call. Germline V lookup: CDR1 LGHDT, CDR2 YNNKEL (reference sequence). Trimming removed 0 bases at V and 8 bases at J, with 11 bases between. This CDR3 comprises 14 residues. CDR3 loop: CASSQDYRKDTIYF. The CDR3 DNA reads TGTGCCAGCAGCCAAGATTACAGAAAAGACACCATATATTTT.

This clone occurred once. CDR3 nucleotide sequence: TGTGCCAGCAGTTTAAGGCGGGGGGGCTTGGAGACCCAGTACTTC. Its protein product is CASSLRRGGLETQYF. The J gene is TRBJ2-5, the V gene TRBV27; TRBD2 matches 9 bases. The CDR3 is 15 amino acids. The ends lost 2 bases at V and 5 bases at J; junction bases unmatched: 6. CDR1 and CDR2 from the germline V gene are MNHEY and SMNVEV (reference sequence).

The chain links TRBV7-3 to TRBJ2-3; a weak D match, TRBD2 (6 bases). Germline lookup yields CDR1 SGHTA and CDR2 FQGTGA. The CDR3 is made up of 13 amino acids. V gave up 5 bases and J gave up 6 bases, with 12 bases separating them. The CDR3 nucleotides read TGTGCCAGCAGCCTTGCCCGGGAGGATACGCAGTATTTT. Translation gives CASSLAREDTQYF.

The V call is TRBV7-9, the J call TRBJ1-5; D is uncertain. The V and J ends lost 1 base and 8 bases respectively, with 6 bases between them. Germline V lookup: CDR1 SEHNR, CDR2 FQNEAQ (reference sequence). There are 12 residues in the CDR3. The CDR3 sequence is CASSLDVEPQHF. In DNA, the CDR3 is TGTGCCAGCAGCTTAGATGTAGAGCCCCAGCATTTT.

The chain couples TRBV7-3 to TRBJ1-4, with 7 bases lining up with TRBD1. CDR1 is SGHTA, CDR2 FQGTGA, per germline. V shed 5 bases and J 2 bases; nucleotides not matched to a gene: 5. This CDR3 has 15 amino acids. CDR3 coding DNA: TGTGCCAGCAGCATGACAGGGTTGACTAATGAAAAACTGTTTTTT. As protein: CASSMTGLTNEKLFF.

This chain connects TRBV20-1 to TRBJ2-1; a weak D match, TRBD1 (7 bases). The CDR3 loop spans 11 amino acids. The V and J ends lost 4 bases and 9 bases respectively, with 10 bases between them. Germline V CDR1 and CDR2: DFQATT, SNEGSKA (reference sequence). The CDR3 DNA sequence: TGCAGTGCTACAGGGGGGAGTGAGCAGTTCTTC. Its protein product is CSATGGSEQFF.

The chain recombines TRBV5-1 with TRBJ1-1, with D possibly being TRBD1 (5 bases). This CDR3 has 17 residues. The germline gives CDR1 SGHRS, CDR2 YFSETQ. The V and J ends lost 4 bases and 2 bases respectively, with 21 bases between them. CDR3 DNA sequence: TGCGCCAGCAGCCTTACTGGCCAGACAGCAATCAACACTGAAGCTTTCTTT. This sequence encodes CASSLTGQTAINTEAFF.

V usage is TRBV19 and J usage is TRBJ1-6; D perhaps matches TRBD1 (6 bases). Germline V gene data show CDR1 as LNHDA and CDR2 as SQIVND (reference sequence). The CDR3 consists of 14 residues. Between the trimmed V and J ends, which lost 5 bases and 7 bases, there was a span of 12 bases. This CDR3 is CASSLTGWNSPLHF. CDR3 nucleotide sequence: TGTGCCAGTAGTTTGACAGGCTGGAATTCACCCCTCCACTTT.

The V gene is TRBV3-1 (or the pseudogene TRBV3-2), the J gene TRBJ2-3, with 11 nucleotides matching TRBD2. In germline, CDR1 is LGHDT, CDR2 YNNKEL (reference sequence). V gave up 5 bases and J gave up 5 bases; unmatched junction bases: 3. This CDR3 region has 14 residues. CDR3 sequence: CASSYLAGGDTQYF. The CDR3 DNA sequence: TGTGCCAGCAGCTACCTAGCGGGGGGAGATACGCAGTATTTT.

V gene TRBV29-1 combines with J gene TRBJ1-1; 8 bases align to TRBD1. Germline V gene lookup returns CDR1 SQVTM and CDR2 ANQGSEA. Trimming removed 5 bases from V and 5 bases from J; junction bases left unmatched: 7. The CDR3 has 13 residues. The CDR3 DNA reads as TGCAGCGTTCATATGGGGACAGGAACTGAAGCTTTCTTT. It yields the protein CSVHMGTGTEAFF.